This TCR beta chain emerged from a study of T cells in tuberculosis. Study at large: T cells were selected with CD1B tetramers loaded with glucose monomycolate.

Cells were sorted from thawed PBMC rested overnight and stained with GMM-loaded CD1B tetramer, viability dye and anti-CD3. The CD1B tetramers carried C32 glucose monomycolate purified from Rhodococcus equi. Tetramer-sorted PBMC had been CD14 monocyte-depleted before freezing. The repertoire was sequenced with immunoSEQ multiplex PCR; TCRdb's copy has only in-frame clones and lacks some. The sample consists of 70,000 to 95,000 clones, roughly 91% of them appearing once. Trimming took 6 bases from V and 0 from J, leaving 10 bases between them. Germline V gives CDR1 SQVTM, CDR2 ANQGSEA. CDR3 length: 13 amino acids.

The clonotype comes from an adult woman with latent tuberculosis. Sequences were obtained from CD1b-GMM tetramer-negative cells sorted from PBMCs. This chain uses TRBV29-1 with TRBJ2-3; TRBD1 might be the D (6 bases). The CDR3 here is CSVDSRSTDTQYF. DNA of the CDR3: TGCAGCGTGGACAGCCGTAGCACAGATACGCAGTATTTT.